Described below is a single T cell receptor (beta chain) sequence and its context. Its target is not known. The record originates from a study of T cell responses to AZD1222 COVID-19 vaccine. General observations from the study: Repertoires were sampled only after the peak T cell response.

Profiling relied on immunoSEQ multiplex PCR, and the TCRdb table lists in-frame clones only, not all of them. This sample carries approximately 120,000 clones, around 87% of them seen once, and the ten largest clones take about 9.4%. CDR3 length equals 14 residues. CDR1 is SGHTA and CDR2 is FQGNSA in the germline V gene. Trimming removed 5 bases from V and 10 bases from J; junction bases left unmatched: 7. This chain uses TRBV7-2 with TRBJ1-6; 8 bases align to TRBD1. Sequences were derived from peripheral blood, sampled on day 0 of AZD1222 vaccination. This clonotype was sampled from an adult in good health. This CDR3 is CASSVDRVESPLHF. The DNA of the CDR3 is TGTGCCAGCAGCGTGGACAGGGTTGAATCACCCCTCCACTTT.